This TCR beta chain was retrieved from a study of blood T cell repertoires in COVID-19. The wider study: Sites across the United States, Italy and Spain contributed samples from acute and convalescent COVID-19. Sources were T cells, B-cell-depleted T cells, or PBMCs; the material itself was cDNA or gDNA.

The CDR3 loop spans 19 amino acids. Trimming left V 1 base short and J 0 bases short, with 16 bases between. Authors' methods: Quantification of nucleated cells was approximated via reference gene primer amplification. Clones were read by immunoSEQ multiplex PCR, and TCRdb kept only the in-frame ones, dropping some. V and J calls and clone size are as listed in that table; D and trimming were resolved from the DNA. The sample comprises roughly 26,000 clones, under 90% of which are singletons, and under 35% rests with the top ten. The clonotype comes from a human donor in a cohort sampled during active COVID-19. Sample: peripheral blood. The chain recombines TRBV23-1 with TRBJ2-6; TRBD1 might be the D (5 bases). TRBV23-1 is an ORF, with its function uncertain. The CDR3 reads CASSQWKQECSSGANVLTF. Written as DNA, the CDR3 is TGCGCCAGCAGTCAATGGAAACAGGAGTGCAGCTCTGGGGCCAACGTCCTGACTTTC.